This T cell receptor (beta chain) was sequenced in a study of blood T cell repertoires in COVID-19. The overall study: Samples of COVID-19 (acute and convalescent) were obtained from the United States, Italy and Spain. Sample material is recorded as cDNA or gDNA derived from T cells, B-cell-depleted T cells, or PBMCs.

Germline assignment: CDR1 SGHNT and CDR2 YYREEE (reference sequence). This CDR3 has 14 residues. Trimming stripped 1 base from V and 1 base from J, with 7 bases between. In the authors' methods: Estimated nucleated cell counts came from reference gene primer amplification. Using immunoSEQ multiplex PCR, the repertoire was profiled, and TCRdb retains in-frame clones only, with some absent. V, J and clone size are those of that table, while D and trimming were read from the DNA. Counted here are more than 95,000 clones, roughly 87% occurring once; the ten biggest clones make up 5% to 8%. The TCR was taken from a man of 80 years or more with active or convalescent COVID-19. The chain combines TRBV5-4 with TRBJ2-3; the D gene is possibly TRBD1 (5 bases). The material sequenced was peripheral blood. The CDR3 DNA reads TGTGCCAGCAGCTTGTGGGGCGGCACAGATACGCAGTATTTT. This encodes CASSLWGGTDTQYF.